This T cell receptor beta chain was captured in a study of blood T cell repertoires in COVID-19. Looking at the study overall: Sites across the United States, Italy and Spain contributed samples from acute and convalescent COVID-19.

Measured with immunoSEQ multiplex PCR; TCRdb has only the in-frame clones, and not every one. The table has about 250,000 clones, roughly four fifths seen once. Germline-derived CDR1 and CDR2 are SGHVS and FNYEAQ. V lost 5 bases, J lost 0 bases, and 15 bases lay in between. The CDR3 contains 16 residues. The V gene is TRBV7-6, the J gene TRBJ2-3, with D possibly TRBD2 on 5 matching bases. The clonotype was recovered from a man in his fifties with active or convalescent COVID-19. The sequencing sample was made of peripheral blood. CDR3 sequence reads: CASSTSAGLSTDTQYF. In DNA, the CDR3 is TGTGCCAGCAGCACTTCAGCCGGACTCAGCACAGATACGCAGTATTTT. The full variable domain, in which reference TRBV7-6 and TRBJ2-3 provide the parts outside the CDR3, is GAGVSQSPRYKVTKRGQDVALRCDPISGHVSLYWYRQALGQGPEFLTYFNYEAQQDKSGLPNDRFSAERPEGSISTLTIQRTEQRDSAMYRCASSTSAGLSTDTQYFGPGTRLTVL.